The T cell receptor (beta chain) described here comes from a study of cytomegalovirus exposure and HLA in healthy donors. In the PCR, 60 Vbeta and 13 Jbeta primers were used. TCRdb keeps only in-frame clones here, not all; method: immunoSEQ multiplex PCR. The table records about 150,000 clones, approximately 86% of them present only once. As concerns this clone: Its antigen is undetermined.

General study findings and limits: Later analysis showed most CMV-associated TCR beta chains appearing HLA-restricted. Upon later analysis, HLA-associated TCR beta chains proved more clonally expanded than other, equally common chains.

The sequenced sample was PBMCs. The receptor's source is a woman aged 50 to 60 in good health and CMV-seropositive.

The CDR3 spells CASSRRDRGQGGELFF. As DNA, the CDR3 is TGTGCCAGCAGTCGGAGGGACAGGGGGCAGGGCGGGGAGCTGTTTTTT. The rearrangement links TRBV2 to TRBJ2-2; 12 bases are a match to TRBD1. V was pared by 5 bases and J by 7 bases, with 8 bases of the junction left unmatched. In germline, CDR1 is SNHLY, CDR2 FYNNEI. This CDR3 contains 16 residues. Together with reference TRBV2 and TRBJ2-2, the CDR3 gives the full variable domain: EPEVTQTPSHQVTQMGQEVILRCVPISNHLYFYWYRQILGQKVEFLVSFYNNEISEKSEIFDDQFSVERPDGSNFTLKIRSTKLEDSAMYFCASSRRDRGQGGELFFGEGSRLTVL.